This T cell receptor (beta chain) was documented in a study of metastatic and nonmetastatic thyroid tumors. Study as a whole: Across peripheral blood and tumor or nodule tissue samples taken from malignant and benign thyroid patients, the repertoires were compared with one another. Study-level findings and limits: Versus benign nodules, malignant thyroid tumors reportedly had significantly higher TCR beta diversity, in blood and tumor.

In the authors' methods: For papillary thyroid cancer, a distant-metastasis classifier was constructed from CDR3 differences observed across clinicopathological groups. With MiXCR, TCRdb reprocessed the PCR reads. These V and J calls rely on TCRdb rather than the paper's analysis. In the table there are 25,000 or so clones, 16% of which are singletons. This clone was counted many times. Its antigen is unknown. Trimming cost V 5 bases and J 0 bases; bases outside gene matches: 8. This CDR3 region has 16 residues. The germline gives CDR1 SGHRS, CDR2 YFSETQ. Patients had received no treatment of any kind before thyroid surgery.

This sequence joins TRBV5-1 and TRBJ2-1; 7 nucleotides line up with TRBD1. Sequencing input: blood. The TCR originated in a female donor with papillary thyroid cancer or a benign thyroid nodule (not recorded which). Some clones in this sample may be carry-over from other donors' samples. For the CDR3, the DNA is TGCGCCAGCAGGCCGGCCGGACAGGCCTCCTACAATGAGCAGTTCTTC. This gives the protein CASRPAGQASYNEQFF.